The 28 T cell receptor beta chains below come from one sample, sequenced in a study of control samples from healthy donors and cancer patients. Profiling relied on immunoSEQ multiplex PCR, and the TCRdb table lists in-frame clones only, not all of them. The sample lists 110,000 to 150,000 clones, around nine tenths occurring once. Sequencing was done on a sample of blood. The source is a man aged 25 to 45 in good health.

The chain is built from TRBV6-6 and TRBJ1-2; 7 nucleotides match TRBD1. CDR1 and CDR2 (germline): MNHNY, SVGAGI (reference sequence). J lost 4 bases, V lost 6 bases, and 5 bases had no gene match. This CDR3 has 13 residues. CDR3 in DNA: TGTGCCAGCAGCCCCCGGGACAGCTATGGCTACACCTTC. Protein product: CASSPRDSYGYTF.

This chain joins TRBV6-2 or TRBV6-3 and TRBJ2-3, with 8 bases identical to TRBD2. There are 17 residues in the CDR3. From germline, CDR1 is MNHEY and CDR2 SVGEGT. V was pared by 2 bases and J by 2 bases, with 9 bases of the junction left unmatched. The CDR3 DNA follows: TGTGCCAGCAGTTACCCCTTCACTAGCGGCGTCACAGATACGCAGTATTTT. This sequence encodes CASSYPFTSGVTDTQYF.

The rearrangement joins TRBV9 to TRBJ1-5; TRBD1 agrees at 12 bases. The CDR3 runs to 17 residues. Looked up from germline, CDR1 is SGDLS and CDR2 is YYNGEE. The V and J ends lost 3 bases and 1 base, in that order; junction bases with no gene match: 5. The CDR3 protein is CASSAGTGGSSNQPQHF. The CDR3 DNA follows: TGTGCCAGCAGCGCAGGGACAGGGGGCTCCAGCAATCAGCCCCAGCATTTT.

V usage is TRBV19 and J usage is TRBJ1-6; tentative D call: TRBD1 (6 bases). In germline, CDR1 is LNHDA, CDR2 SQIVND (reference sequence). CDR3 length: 13 amino acids. The V end was cut by 8 bases, the J end by 8 bases, with 13 bases between. In nucleotides, the CDR3 is TGTGCCAGTGGAACAGGGAGGGATTCACCCCTCCACTTT. Its protein product is CASGTGRDSPLHF.

V gene TRBV19 combines with J gene TRBJ2-7, with 9 bases fitting TRBD1. CDR1 is LNHDA and CDR2 is SQIVND in the germline V gene (reference sequence). With 2 bases clipped from V and 3 bases from J, the junction kept 5 bases outside the gene matches. The CDR3 spans 15 residues. The CDR3 DNA is TGTGCCAGTAGTATATCGGGACAGGGTTTCTACGAGCAGTACTTC. Residues: CASSISGQGFYEQYF.

The V and J genes are TRBV7-2 and TRBJ2-5, with a weak D call TRBD1 (5 bases). Trimming stripped 1 base from V and 5 bases from J, with 11 bases between. CDR3 length: 14 amino acids. Germline CDR1 is SGHTA and CDR2 is FQGNSA. CDR3 region: CASSLVRGGETQYF. Written as DNA, the CDR3 is TGTGCCAGCAGCTTAGTAAGGGGTGGGGAGACCCAGTACTTC. Using reference TRBV7-2 and TRBJ2-5 for the parts outside the CDR3, the full variable domain is GAGVSQSPSNKVTEKGKDVELRCDPISGHTALYWYRQSLGQGLEFLIYFQGNSAPDKSGLPSDRFSAERTGGSVSTLTIQRTQQEDSAVYLCASSLVRGGETQYFGPGTRLLVL.

This chain joins TRBV10-2 and TRBJ1-2, with no clear D. Trimming took 6 bases from V and 8 from J, leaving 10 bases between them. Germline V CDR1 and CDR2: WSHSY, SAAADI. There are 11 residues in the CDR3. CDR3 residues: CASSADIGYTF. Written as DNA, the CDR3 is TGCGCCAGCAGCGCCGACATAGGCTACACCTTC.

This clone has more than one count but fewer than ten. The J gene is TRBJ2-2, the V gene TRBV4-2; D not certain. The CDR3 has 13 amino acids. Germline V gene sequence: CDR1 LGHNA, CDR2 YNFKEQ. V dropped 6 bases and J dropped 4 bases, with 9 bases sitting between them. The CDR3 DNA follows: TGTGCCAGCAGAGCTGACCTCACCGGGGAGCTGTTTTTT. This encodes CASRADLTGELFF.

Remarks on this clone: The sample has other DNA sequences that encode this CDR3 too. The chain carries TRBV9 and TRBJ2-7, with 7 bases matching TRBD1. V shed 0 bases, J shed 6 bases, and the junction held 0 bases outside the gene matches. Germline CDR1 reads SGDLS; CDR2 reads YYNGEE. The CDR3 has 12 amino acids. Here the CDR3 DNA reads TGTGCCAGCAGCGTAGACAGGGGCGAGCAGTACTTC. As protein: CASSVDRGEQYF.

The V gene is TRBV25-1, the J gene TRBJ2-7; 7 bases fit TRBD2. This CDR3 spans 14 amino acids. J lost 5 bases, V lost 1 base, and 5 bases had no gene match. Looked up from germline, CDR1 is MGHDK and CDR2 is SYGVNS. The CDR3 DNA sequence: TGTGCCAGCAGTGAATTTACTAGCGTCAACGAGCAGTACTTC. This encodes CASSEFTSVNEQYF.

The chain is built from TRBV4-1 and TRBJ2-4, with D tentatively TRBD1 (6 bases). Germline CDR1 is MGHRA and CDR2 is YSYEKL. V lost 1 base, J lost 5 bases, and 15 bases lay in between. The CDR3 runs 16 residues. The CDR3, as DNA: TGCGCCAGCAGCCAAGGGACAGCCCAAGCACAAAACATTCAGTACTTC. Translated, it gives CASSQGTAQAQNIQYF.

The CDR3 is CASSPGTANVLTF. The CDR3 DNA reads as TGTGCCAGCAGTCCCGGGACGGCCAACGTCCTGACTTTC. This chain uses TRBV6-6 with TRBJ2-6; D may be TRBD1 or TRBD2 (5 bases each). The V end lost 5 bases, the J end lost 6 bases, and 8 bases lay between the germline ends. The CDR3 is made up of 13 amino acids. Germline loops: CDR1 MNHNY, CDR2 SVGAGI (reference sequence).

V gene TRBV7-2 combines with J gene TRBJ1-5; possible D gene TRBD1, 5 bases. CDR1 and CDR2 (germline): SGHTA, FQGNSA. The CDR3 is made up of 14 amino acids. Trimming removed 0 bases at V and 7 bases at J, with 10 bases between. CDR3 protein: CASSLAGVRQPQHF. CDR3 nucleotide sequence: TGTGCCAGCAGCTTAGCGGGGGTAAGGCAGCCCCAGCATTTT.

V gene TRBV6-6 combines with J gene TRBJ1-1; 8 bases agree with TRBD1. The CDR3 runs 14 residues. The germline V gene encodes CDR1 MNHNY and CDR2 SVGAGI (reference sequence). V was pared by 5 bases and J by 3 bases, with 5 bases of the junction left unmatched. CDR3 in DNA: TGTGCCAGCAGTAAGACAGGGGCGGACACTGAAGCTTTCTTT. Amino acids: CASSKTGADTEAFF.

This clone was seen a few times. V usage is TRBV10-3 and J usage is TRBJ1-1; TRBD1 matches 8 bases. Germline values: CDR1 ENHRY, CDR2 SYGVKD. The CDR3 has 14 amino acids. The V gene end was trimmed by 5 bases and the J gene end by 2 bases; junction bases not matched to a gene: 4. The CDR3 protein is CAISQGATNTEAFF. The CDR3 coding sequence is TGTGCCATCAGTCAGGGGGCAACAAACACTGAAGCTTTCTTT.

This chain links TRBV5-5 with TRBJ2-7, with TRBD2 matching 7 bases. With V trimmed by 0 bases and J by 7 bases, 10 bases remained unmatched. This CDR3 comprises 15 residues. Germline CDR1 and CDR2: SGHKS and YYEKEE (reference sequence). The CDR3 here is CASSLDGAGAFEQYF. In DNA, the CDR3 is TGTGCCAGCAGCTTGGACGGGGCGGGAGCCTTTGAGCAGTACTTC.

The rearrangement links TRBV27 to TRBJ2-1; D could derive from TRBD1 or TRBD2 (5 bases each). The CDR3 runs 13 residues. From germline, CDR1 is MNHEY and CDR2 SMNVEV (reference sequence). The V gene lost 3 bases and the J gene lost 7 bases, with 10 bases spanning the gap. DNA of the CDR3: TGTGCCAGCAGTTTCGAGGGGATTAATGAGCAGTTCTTC. Protein sequence: CASSFEGINEQFF.

The chain recombines TRBV2 with TRBJ1-4, with D unclear. CDR1 is SNHLY and CDR2 is FYNNEI in the germline V gene. Deletions cut 2 bases from V and 8 bases from J, with 15 bases between. The CDR3 has 15 residues. CDR3 nucleotide sequence: TGTGCCAGCAGTGAATGGAGGGCGAGGGCCGAAAAACTGTTTTTT. This encodes CASSEWRARAEKLFF.

The gene calls are TRBV27 and TRBJ1-1, with D unclear. The CDR3 loop spans 13 amino acids. V lost 6 bases and J lost 2, with 10 bases in between. The germline CDR1 and CDR2 sequences are MNHEY and SMNVEV (reference sequence). The CDR3 nucleotides read TGTGCCAGCAGCCTGATAATCAACACTGAAGCTTTCTTT. Translating gives CASSLIINTEAFF.

The rearrangement joins TRBV12-3 or TRBV12-4 to TRBJ2-7; D gene ambiguous. Trimming took 5 bases from V and 2 from J, leaving 4 bases between them. The CDR3 runs 11 residues. The CDR3 sequence is CASSQAYEQYF. DNA for the CDR3: TGTGCCAGCAGTCAAGCCTACGAGCAGTACTTC.

The V gene is TRBV6-5, the J gene TRBJ1-2; tentative D call: TRBD1 (5 bases). The CDR3 is 11 residues long. V lost 10 bases and J lost 6, with 12 bases in between. Germline V gene sequence: CDR1 MNHEY, CDR2 SVGAGI. CDR3 nucleotide sequence: TGTGCCACCCAGGGCGGGGATGGCTACACCTTC. It encodes CATQGGDGYTF.

J is TRBJ2-2 and V is TRBV2, with TRBD2 matching 9 bases. The V gene end was trimmed by 2 bases and the J gene end by 7 bases; junction bases not matched to a gene: 5. CDR3 length: 15 amino acids. CDR1 SNHLY and CDR2 FYNNEI come from the germline V gene. The CDR3 coding sequence is TGTGCCAGCAGTGAATTGCGGGGGGGCAGCGGGGAGCTGTTTTTT. Protein: CASSELRGGSGELFF. Drawing the rest from reference TRBV2 and TRBJ2-2, the complete variable domain is EPEVTQTPSHQVTQMGQEVILRCVPISNHLYFYWYRQILGQKVEFLVSFYNNEISEKSEIFDDQFSVERPDGSNFTLKIRSTKLEDSAMYFCASSELRGGSGELFFGEGSRLTVL.

J is TRBJ1-2 and V is TRBV5-6; 7 bases agree with TRBD1. Germline V gives CDR1 SGHDT, CDR2 YYEEEE. The CDR3 extends over 13 amino acids. Unmatched junction bases numbered 3, after V lost 2 bases and J lost 5 bases. CDR3: CASSFGQEYGYTF. CDR3 DNA: TGTGCCAGCAGCTTCGGACAGGAATATGGCTACACCTTC.

V is TRBV6-6 and J is TRBJ1-5; D is ambiguous. Germline CDR1 and CDR2: MNHNY and SVGAGI (reference sequence). V lost 5 bases, J lost 0 bases, and 8 bases lay in between. This CDR3 has 14 residues. CDR3 nucleotides: TGTGCCAGCAGTGCACAAAATAGCAATCAGCCCCAGCATTTT. Its protein product is CASSAQNSNQPQHF.

The chain combines TRBV9 with TRBJ2-5; 12 bases are shared with TRBD2. Germline V gene sequence: CDR1 SGDLS, CDR2 YYNGEE. V shed 4 bases and J 4 bases; nucleotides not matched to a gene: 11. The CDR3 loop spans 17 amino acids. The CDR3 sequence is CASSPAPTSGGIETQYF. The CDR3 nucleotides are TGTGCCAGCAGCCCCGCCCCGACTAGCGGGGGAATAGAGACCCAGTACTTC.

The V call is TRBV18, the J call TRBJ2-7, with TRBD2 matching over 11 bases. This CDR3 contains 17 residues. Germline lookup yields CDR1 KGHSH and CDR2 LQKENI. Germline trimming cut 1 base from V and 5 bases from J; bases unmatched to any gene: 10. The CDR3 DNA reads TGTGCCAGCTCACCACGATTACTAGCGGGAGAAGCTAACGAGCAGTACTTC. Translating it yields CASSPRLLAGEANEQYF.

The chain combines TRBV12-3 or TRBV12-4 with TRBJ2-3, with D possibly TRBD2 on 6 matching bases. The CDR3 spans 13 residues. V lost 10 bases, J lost 4 bases, and 15 bases lay in between. DNA of the CDR3: TGTGCCACCGGATCCGGGAGCCCAGATACGCAGTATTTT. Its translation is CATGSGSPDTQYF.

The chain has TRBV28 and TRBJ1-5, with D unresolved. The CDR3 is made up of 12 amino acids. V lost 8 bases to trimming and J lost 5 bases, with 10 bases between them. Germline V CDR1 and CDR2: MDHEN, SYDVKM. CDR3 bases: TGTGCCAGCTCCTCCACCGATCAGCCCCAGCATTTT. Its protein is CASSSTDQPQHF.